These T cell receptor beta chains were read from a single sample in a study of T-cell memory formation after mild COVID-19. TCRdb itself ran the 5' RACE reads through MiXCR, one entry per CDR3 protein. The table records fewer than 350,000 distinct CDR3 sequences, around 15% of them present only once. The specimen sequenced was PBMCs or a T cell subset sorted from them (not recorded which). These receptors came from a man younger than 35 who had mild COVID-19 (a few samples of this study predate the infection). Cell type and time point are not known. The conserved cysteine and the conserved F or W are not part of the CDR3 here.

V: TRBV2; J: TRBJ1-4; CDR3: ASSERPGIEKKLF
V: TRBV20-1; J: TRBJ2-2; CDR3: SARGGLAEPSNTGELF
V: TRBV7-9; J: TRBJ1-5; CDR3: ASSHGQYNQPQH
V: TRBV6-1; J: TRBJ1-4; CDR3: ASSPNIYATNEKLF
V: TRBV5-1; J: TRBJ2-5; CDR3: ASTGELGETQY
V: TRBV7-2; J: TRBJ2-1; CDR3: ASSSYGGRGNEQF
V: TRBV27; J: TRBJ2-2; CDR3: ASSPGGRRTGELF
V: TRBV7-2; J: TRBJ1-2; CDR3: ASSRFGNYGYT
V: TRBV2; J: TRBJ1-1; CDR3: ASSLQGTGTEAF
V: TRBV7-6; J: TRBJ1-6; CDR3: ASSLRQGQNSPLH
V: TRBV7-3; J: TRBJ2-2; CDR3: ASRASRNTGELF
V: TRBV5-1; J: TRBJ1-1; CDR3: ASSLNGGFQGTEAF
V: TRBV2; J: TRBJ2-6; CDR3: ASSLTYSGANVLT